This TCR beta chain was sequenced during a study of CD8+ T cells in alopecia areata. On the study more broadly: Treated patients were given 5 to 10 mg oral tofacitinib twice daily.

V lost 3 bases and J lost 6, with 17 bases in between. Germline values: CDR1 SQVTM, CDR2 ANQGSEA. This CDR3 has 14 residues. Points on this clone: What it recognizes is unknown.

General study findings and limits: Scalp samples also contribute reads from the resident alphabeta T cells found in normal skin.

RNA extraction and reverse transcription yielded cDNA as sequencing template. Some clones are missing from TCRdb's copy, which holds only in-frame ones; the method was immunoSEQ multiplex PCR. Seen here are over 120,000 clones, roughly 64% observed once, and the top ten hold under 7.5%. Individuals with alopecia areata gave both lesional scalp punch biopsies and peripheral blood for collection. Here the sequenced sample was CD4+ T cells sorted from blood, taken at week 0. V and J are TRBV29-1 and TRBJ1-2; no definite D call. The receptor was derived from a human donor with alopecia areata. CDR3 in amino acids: CSVDGLRTSHGYTF. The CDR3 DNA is TGCAGCGTTGATGGATTAAGGACGTCCCATGGCTACACCTTC. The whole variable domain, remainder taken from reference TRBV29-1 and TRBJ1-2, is SAVISQKPSRDICQRGTSLTIQCQVDSQVTMMFWYRQQPGQSLTLIATANQGSEATYESGFVIDKFPISRPNLTFSTLTVSNMSPEDSSIYLCSVDGLRTSHGYTFGSGTRLTVV.